The rows below give T cell receptor beta chains drawn from one sample of a study of neoadjuvant nivolumab and ipilimumab in lung cancer. The repertoire was sequenced with immunoSEQ multiplex PCR; TCRdb's copy has only in-frame clones and lacks some. The sample has 25,000 to 30,000 clones; 76% are singletons. The sample consisted of tumor tissue, taken after neoadjuvant nivolumab, alone or with ipilimumab, at or shortly before surgery. The receptors here all came from an adult with non-small cell lung cancer. Both conserved end residues are part of each CDR3. D genes are given only for firm matches. Clone sizes are given selectively: once, few, many, or a class where the clone is expanded.

V	length	size	D	J	DNA	CDR3
TRBV18	10	NA	NA	TRBJ1-6	TGTGCCAGCTCCTATTCACCCCTCCACTTT	CASSYSPLHF
TRBV29-1	14	NA	NA	TRBJ1-6	TGCAGCGTTGACTTCGGGTCCTATAATTCACCCCTCCACTTT	CSVDFGSYNSPLHF
TRBV20-1	11	NA	NA	TRBJ2-7	TGCAGTGCTAGCAACTCCTACGAGCAGTACTTC	CSASNSYEQYF
TRBV5-4	14	NA	NA	TRBJ1-2	TGTGCCAGCAGCTTGGAGCATCTAAGCTATGGCTACACCTTC	CASSLEHLSYGYTF
TRBV28	16	NA	NA	TRBJ1-2	TGTGCCAGCAGTTTATACGGGAGCAGGCCGGTAGATGGCTACACCTTC	CASSLYGSRPVDGYTF
TRBV7-2	14	NA	NA	TRBJ2-2	TGTGCCAGCAGCCTCATGGTGGGGCCCGGGGAGCTGTTTTTT	CASSLMVGPGELFF
TRBV7-2	14	once	NA	TRBJ1-1	TGTGCCAGCAGAAACGGGAACATGAACACTGAAGCTTTCTTT	CASRNGNMNTEAFF
TRBV18	14	NA	NA	TRBJ1-2	TGTGCCAGCTCCAGGATAGGACAGAACTATGGCTACACCTTC	CASSRIGQNYGYTF
TRBV19	16	NA	TRBD1	TRBJ2-7	TGTGCCAGTAGTATATCGGGACAGCAAACCTCCTACGAGCAGTACTTC	CASSISGQQTSYEQYF
TRBV5-4	14	NA	NA	TRBJ2-3	TGTGCCAGCAGCCAGGAAGGGAGCACAGATACGCAGTATTTT	CASSQEGSTDTQYF
TRBV10-1	13	NA	NA	TRBJ2-5	TGCGCCAGCAGGGGAGGTGGAAGCGAGACCCAGTACTTC	CASRGGGSETQYF
TRBV7-9	15	few	NA	TRBJ1-4	TGTGCCAGCAGCCCCCAGGGGCTCACTAATGAAAAACTGTTTTTT	CASSPQGLTNEKLFF
TRBV29-1	15	NA	NA	TRBJ2-1	TGCAGCGTTGGGCACAGGGCGAGCTCCTACAATGAGCAGTTCTTC	CSVGHRASSYNEQFF
TRBV4-3	15	NA	NA	TRBJ2-6	TGCGCCAGCAGCCAAGGGCCTTCTGGGGCCAACGTCCTGACTTTC	CASSQGPSGANVLTF
TRBV5-4	17	NA	NA	TRBJ2-1	TGTGCCAGCAGCTCGGCCGGACTCCGATCAAGCTACAATGAGCAGTTCTTC	CASSSAGLRSSYNEQFF
TRBV7-6	15	few	TRBD2	TRBJ2-1	TGTGCCAGCAGCTACCTTAGCGGGGGCTACAATGAGCAGTTCTTC	CASSYLSGGYNEQFF
TRBV4-3	15	NA	TRBD2	TRBJ2-7	TGCGCCAGCAGCCAAGGGCGCGGGGGGGCCCGCGAGCAGTACTTC	CASSQGRGGAREQYF
TRBV6-1	14	NA	NA	TRBJ1-2	TGTGCCAGCAGTGAAACCGGGACACTTGCTGGCTACACCTTC	CASSETGTLAGYTF
TRBV6-1	14	NA	TRBD1	TRBJ1-6	TGTGCCAGCAGAATACAGGGGGGGAATTCACCCCTCCACTTT	CASRIQGGNSPLHF
TRBV7-2	13	once	NA	TRBJ2-5	TGTGCCAGCAGCTTTCACGGGAAAGAGACCCAGTACTTC	CASSFHGKETQYF
TRBV29-1	13	few	NA	TRBJ1-5	TGCAGCGTTGGGGGTTATAGCAATCAGCCCCAGCATTTT	CSVGGYSNQPQHF
TRBV18	13	NA	NA	TRBJ2-7	TGTGCCAGCTCAAAGGGACCCACATACGAGCAGTACTTC	CASSKGPTYEQYF
TRBV29-1	18	NA	TRBD2	TRBJ2-1	TGCAGCGTTGGAGGAGCGGGGGGGCCTGGGGGCTCCTACAATGAGCAGTTCTTC	CSVGGAGGPGGSYNEQFF
TRBV27	14	NA	TRBD1	TRBJ1-5	TGTGCCAGCAGGACAGGGATAAGCAATCAGCCCCAGCATTTT	CASRTGISNQPQHF
TRBV11-2	16	NA	NA	TRBJ1-2	TGTGCCAGCAGCCCTTCCGGGACGGCAAAACACTATGGCTACACCTTC	CASSPSGTAKHYGYTF
TRBV27	13	NA	NA	TRBJ1-4	TGTGCCAGCAGTTTTGGGGGTAATGAAAAACTGTTTTTT	CASSFGGNEKLFF
TRBV5-1	17	NA	TRBD1	TRBJ1-3	TGCGCCAGCAGCTCGGGACAGGGAATTCACTCTGGAAACACCATATATTTT	CASSSGQGIHSGNTIYF
TRBV4-1	17	NA	NA	TRBJ1-6	TGCGCCAGCAGCCAAGGGCATCGGGGGACCTATAATTCACCCCTCCACTTT	CASSQGHRGTYNSPLHF
TRBV5-1	13	NA	NA	TRBJ2-1	TGCGCCAGCAGCCTCGGACAGCACAATGAGCAGTTCTTC	CASSLGQHNEQFF
TRBV5-6	15	NA	NA	TRBJ2-3	TGTGCCAGCAGCTTGTCCGTGGGAAGCACAGATACGCAGTATTTT	CASSLSVGSTDTQYF
TRBV11-2	17	NA	TRBD2	TRBJ2-7	TGTGCCAGCAGCTTAGATCGGACTAGCGCGGGTGGGTCCGAGCAGTACTTC	CASSLDRTSAGGSEQYF
TRBV13	14	NA	NA	TRBJ1-2	TGTGCCAGCAGCGGCACGAAGGGAAGATATGGCTACACCTTC	CASSGTKGRYGYTF
TRBV7-3	14	NA	NA	TRBJ1-6	TGTGCCAGCAGCTTAACCGGGCCCGATTCACCCCTCCACTTT	CASSLTGPDSPLHF
TRBV7-3	14	NA	NA	TRBJ2-3	TGTGCCAGCAGCTTAAGACCTAGCACAGATACGCAGTATTTT	CASSLRPSTDTQYF
TRBV9	12	NA	NA	TRBJ2-7	TGTGTTTATCGGGAGTTAGGCTACGAGCAGTACTTC	CVYRELGYEQYF
TRBV6-8	10	NA	NA	TRBJ1-5	TGTGCCAGCAGGGGCTGGCCCCAGCATTTT	CASRGWPQHF
TRBV5-5	13	NA	NA	TRBJ1-2	TGTGCCAGCAGAGAAACAGGGACCTATGGCTACACCTTC	CASRETGTYGYTF
TRBV9	18	NA	NA	TRBJ2-3	TGTGCCAGCAGCAAAACCCTGGGCGGGGTAGGTTCCACAGATACGCAGTATTTT	CASSKTLGGVGSTDTQYF
TRBV6-1	14	NA	TRBD1	TRBJ1-2	TGTGCCAGCAGTGAACCGGGACAGGGGAATGGCTACACCTTC	CASSEPGQGNGYTF
TRBV7-8	16	NA	TRBD1	TRBJ2-7	TGTGCCAGCAGCTTAGTCGGGACAGGGAGGGGAGACGAGCAGTACTTC	CASSLVGTGRGDEQYF
TRBV11-2	15	NA	NA	TRBJ2-3	TGTGCCAGCAGAAGACTGGCCCTGAACACAGATACGCAGTATTTT	CASRRLALNTDTQYF
TRBV6-1	17	NA	TRBD1	TRBJ1-5	TGTGCCAGCAGTGAAAGGCCGACGGGACAGTTCAATCAGCCCCAGCATTTT	CASSERPTGQFNQPQHF
TRBV7-2	14	NA	TRBD1	TRBJ1-3	TGTGCCAGCAGCTTAACAGGGGGAGGAAACACCATATATTTT	CASSLTGGGNTIYF
TRBV7-2	15	NA	NA	TRBJ1-6	TGTGCCAGCAGCTTCGGACGGAGGGGGGGGTCACCCCTCCACTTT	CASSFGRRGGSPLHF
TRBV30	17	NA	TRBD2	TRBJ2-1	TGTGCCTGGAGTGTACTTCGGACTAGCGGGGACTACAATGAGCAGTTCTTC	CAWSVLRTSGDYNEQFF